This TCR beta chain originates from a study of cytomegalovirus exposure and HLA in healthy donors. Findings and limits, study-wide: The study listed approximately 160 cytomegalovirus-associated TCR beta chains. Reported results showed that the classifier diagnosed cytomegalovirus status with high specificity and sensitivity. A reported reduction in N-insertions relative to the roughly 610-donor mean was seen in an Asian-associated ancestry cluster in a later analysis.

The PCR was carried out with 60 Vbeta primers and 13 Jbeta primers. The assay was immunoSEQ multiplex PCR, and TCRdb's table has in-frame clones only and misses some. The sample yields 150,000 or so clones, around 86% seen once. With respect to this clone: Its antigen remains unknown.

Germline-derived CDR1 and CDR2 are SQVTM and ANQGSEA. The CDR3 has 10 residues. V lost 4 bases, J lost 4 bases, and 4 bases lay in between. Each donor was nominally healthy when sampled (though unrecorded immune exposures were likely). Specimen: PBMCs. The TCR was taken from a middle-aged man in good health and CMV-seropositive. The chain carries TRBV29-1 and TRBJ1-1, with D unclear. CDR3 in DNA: TGCAGCGTTGTGAGCACTGAAGCTTTCTTT. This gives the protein CSVVSTEAFF.